This T cell receptor beta chain was sequenced in a study of beta chain features in type 1 diabetes. Whole-study findings and limits: cDNA-based reads could over-represent cells with high TCR expression. In comparison with healthy donors, patients had naive, central memory and Treg TCRB repertoires that appeared more similar.

Germline V gene data show CDR1 as SGHTA and CDR2 as FQGNSA. The CDR3 runs to 17 residues. V was trimmed by 0 bases and J by 0 bases, leaving 15 bases between them. On this clone itself: Antigen: not known.

Of the isolated RNA, all was reverse transcribed, and so the sequenced material was expressed TCRB transcripts. Method: immunoSEQ multiplex PCR; TCRdb's copy keeps in-frame clones and lacks some. The profile shows about 370,000 clones, roughly 16% of them singletons. Every participating donor gave one draw, a heparinised blood sample averaging about 116 mL. This clonotype originated in a woman under 30 in good health. The V gene is TRBV7-2, the J gene TRBJ2-7; D gene unclear. The sequenced material came from naive CD4+ T cells from blood. The DNA for the CDR3 is TGTGCCAGCAGCTTAGCGTGGTACACCTCATACTCCTACGAGCAGTACTTC. Translating it yields CASSLAWYTSYSYEQYF. Looking up the rest from reference TRBV7-2 and TRBJ2-7 gives the full variable domain: GAGVSQSPSNKVTEKGKDVELRCDPISGHTALYWYRQSLGQGLEFLIYFQGNSAPDKSGLPSDRFSAERTGGSVSTLTIQRTQQEDSAVYLCASSLAWYTSYSYEQYFGPGTRLTVT.